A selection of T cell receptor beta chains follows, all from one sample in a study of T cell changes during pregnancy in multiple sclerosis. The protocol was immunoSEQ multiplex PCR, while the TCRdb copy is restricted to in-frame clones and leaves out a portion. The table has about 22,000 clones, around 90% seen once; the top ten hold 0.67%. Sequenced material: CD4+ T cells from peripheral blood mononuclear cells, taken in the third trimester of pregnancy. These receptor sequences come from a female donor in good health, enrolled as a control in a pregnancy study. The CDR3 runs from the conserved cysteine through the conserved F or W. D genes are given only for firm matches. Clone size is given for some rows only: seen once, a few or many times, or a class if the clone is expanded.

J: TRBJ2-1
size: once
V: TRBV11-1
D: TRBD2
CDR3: CASSSRLAGGQNEQFF
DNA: TGTGCCAGCAGCTCCCGCCTAGCGGGGGGGCAAAATGAGCAGTTCTTC

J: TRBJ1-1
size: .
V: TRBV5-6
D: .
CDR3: CASSFLDRPGTEAFF
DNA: TGTGCCAGCAGCTTTTTAGACAGGCCAGGCACTGAAGCTTTCTTT

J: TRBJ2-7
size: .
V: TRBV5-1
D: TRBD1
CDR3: CASSLGPGTAYEQYF
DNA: TGCGCCAGCAGCTTGGGGCCCGGGACAGCCTACGAGCAGTACTTC

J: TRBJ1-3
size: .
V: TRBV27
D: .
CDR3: CASSSGVTSGNTIYF
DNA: TGTGCCAGCAGTTCAGGGGTTACCTCTGGAAACACCATATATTTT

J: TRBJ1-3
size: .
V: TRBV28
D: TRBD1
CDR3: CASSRGTGVRSGNTIYF
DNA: TGTGCCAGCAGTAGGGGGACAGGGGTTAGGTCTGGAAACACCATATATTTT

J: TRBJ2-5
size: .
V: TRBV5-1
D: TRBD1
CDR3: CASSLQGLQETQYF
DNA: TGCGCCAGCAGCTTACAGGGGCTACAAGAGACCCAGTACTTC

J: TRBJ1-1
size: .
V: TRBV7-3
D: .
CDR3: CASSPGGSLQNTEAFF
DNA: TGTGCCAGCAGCCCTGGGGGGAGTCTTCAGAACACTGAAGCTTTCTTT

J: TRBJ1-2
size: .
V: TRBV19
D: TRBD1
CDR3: CASSMTGGPYSYTF
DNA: TGTGCCAGTAGTATGACAGGGGGGCCGTATAGCTACACCTTC

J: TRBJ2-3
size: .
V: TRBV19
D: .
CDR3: CASSIAGTDTQYF
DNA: TGTGCCAGTAGTATAGCCGGCACAGATACGCAGTATTTT

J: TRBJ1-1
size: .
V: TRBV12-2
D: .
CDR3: CASRPGGSSTANTEAFF
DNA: TGTGCAAGTCGCCCAGGGGGTTCTTCTACAGCGAACACTGAAGCTTTCTTT

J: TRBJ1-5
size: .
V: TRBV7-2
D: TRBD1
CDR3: CASSLDRAQPQHF
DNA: TGTGCCAGCAGTTTAGACAGGGCTCAGCCCCAGCATTTT

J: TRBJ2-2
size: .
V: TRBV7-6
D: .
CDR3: CASSPLSGANTGELFF
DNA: TGTGCCAGCAGCCCGCTTAGCGGAGCGAACACCGGGGAGCTGTTTTTT

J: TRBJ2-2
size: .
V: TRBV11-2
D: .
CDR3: CASSFGLATGELFF
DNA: TGTGCCAGCAGCTTTGGGCTAGCGACCGGGGAGCTGTTTTTT

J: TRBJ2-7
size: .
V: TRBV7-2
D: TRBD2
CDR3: CASSFHTGGIYEQYF
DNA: TGTGCCAGCAGCTTCCATACGGGGGGGATCTACGAGCAGTACTTC

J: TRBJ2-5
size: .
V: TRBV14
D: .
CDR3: CASSPRLSQETQYF
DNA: TGTGCCAGCAGCCCCCGACTAAGTCAAGAGACCCAGTACTTC

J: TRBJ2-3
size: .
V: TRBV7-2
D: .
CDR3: CASSSRILTYDTQYF
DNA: TGTGCCAGCAGCTCCCGAATTCTCACATATGATACGCAGTATTTT

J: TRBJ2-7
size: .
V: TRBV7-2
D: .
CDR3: CASSLASSAGEQYF
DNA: TGTGCCAGCAGCTTAGCAAGTTCTGCAGGGGAGCAGTACTTC

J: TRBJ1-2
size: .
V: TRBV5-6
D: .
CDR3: CASSLWREAYGYTF
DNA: TGTGCCAGCAGCCTGTGGAGGGAGGCCTATGGCTACACCTTC

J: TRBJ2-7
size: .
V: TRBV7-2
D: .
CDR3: CASQRDPYEQYF
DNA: TGTGCCAGCCAGCGAGACCCCTACGAGCAGTACTTC

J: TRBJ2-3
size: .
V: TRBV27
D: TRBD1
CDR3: CASTSRDRGDTQYF
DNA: TGTGCCAGCACCTCCCGGGACAGGGGAGATACGCAGTATTTT

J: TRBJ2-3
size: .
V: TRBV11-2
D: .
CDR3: CASSLDLGTDTQYF
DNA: TGTGCCAGCAGCTTAGATCTCGGGACAGATACGCAGTATTTT

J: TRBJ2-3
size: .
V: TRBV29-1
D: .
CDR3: CSVDGGPTSTDTQYF
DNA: TGCAGCGTTGATGGCGGGCCCACTAGCACAGATACGCAGTATTTT

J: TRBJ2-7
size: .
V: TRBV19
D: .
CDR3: CASSREDGRSRQYF
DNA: TGTGCCAGTAGTAGGGAGGACGGACGGTCGAGGCAGTACTTC

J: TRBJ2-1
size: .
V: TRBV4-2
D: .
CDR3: CASSQDGGIQGDEQFF
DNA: TGTGCCAGCAGCCAAGACGGCGGAATCCAAGGGGATGAGCAGTTCTTC

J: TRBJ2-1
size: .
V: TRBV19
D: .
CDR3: CASRKAGTYNEQFF
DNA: TGTGCCAGTAGGAAGGCAGGGACCTACAATGAGCAGTTCTTC

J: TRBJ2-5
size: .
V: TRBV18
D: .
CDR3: CASSPSRGQETQYF
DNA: TGTGCCAGCTCACCGAGCAGGGGCCAAGAGACCCAGTACTTC

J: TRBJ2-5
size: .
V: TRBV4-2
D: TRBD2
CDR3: CASSPLAEPQETQYF
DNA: TGTGCCAGCAGCCCGCTAGCGGAACCTCAAGAGACCCAGTACTTC

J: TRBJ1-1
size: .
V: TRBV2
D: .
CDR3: CASRGRDRSRTEAFF
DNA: TGTGCCAGCAGGGGACGAGACAGGTCTCGCACTGAAGCTTTCTTT

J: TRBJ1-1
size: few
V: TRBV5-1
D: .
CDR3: CASSLDGQGTEAFF
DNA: TGCGCCAGCAGCTTGGATGGGCAGGGGACTGAAGCTTTCTTT

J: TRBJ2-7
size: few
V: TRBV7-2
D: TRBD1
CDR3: CASSPYRDRIGLEQYF
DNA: TGTGCCAGCAGCCCCTACCGGGACAGGATAGGTCTCGAGCAGTACTTC

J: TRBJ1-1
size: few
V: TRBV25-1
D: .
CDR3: CASSEEGMNTEAFF
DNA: TGTGCCAGCAGTGAAGAGGGAATGAACACTGAAGCTTTCTTT

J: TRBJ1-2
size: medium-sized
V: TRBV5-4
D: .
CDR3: CASSLDTANYGYTF
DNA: TGTGCCAGCAGCTTGGACACAGCTAACTATGGCTACACCTTC

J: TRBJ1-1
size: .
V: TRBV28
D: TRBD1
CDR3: CASSYTGGRTEAFF
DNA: TGTGCCAGCAGTTATACAGGGGGCAGAACTGAAGCTTTCTTT

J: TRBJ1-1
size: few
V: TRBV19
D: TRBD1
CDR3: CASTQQGMMTEAFF
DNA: TGTGCCAGTACCCAACAGGGGATGATGACTGAAGCTTTCTTT

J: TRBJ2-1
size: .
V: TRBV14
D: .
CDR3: CASSRQVYNEQFF
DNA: TGTGCCAGCAGCCGTCAGGTTTACAATGAGCAGTTCTTC

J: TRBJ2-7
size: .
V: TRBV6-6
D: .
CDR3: CASSYWGGNYEQYF
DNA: TGTGCCAGCAGTTATTGGGGGGGCAACTACGAGCAGTACTTC

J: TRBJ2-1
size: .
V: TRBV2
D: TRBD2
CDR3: CASREGLAGGVLSFF
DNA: TGTGCCAGCAGGGAAGGACTAGCGGGAGGGGTACTTTCGTTCTTC

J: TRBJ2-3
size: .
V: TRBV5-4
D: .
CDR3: CASSLYGADTQYF
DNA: TGTGCCAGCAGCTTGTACGGGGCAGATACGCAGTATTTT

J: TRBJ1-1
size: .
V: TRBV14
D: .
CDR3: CASSQGYGGQRNTEAFF
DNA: TGTGCCAGCAGCCAAGGTTATGGAGGACAGAGGAACACTGAAGCTTTCTTT

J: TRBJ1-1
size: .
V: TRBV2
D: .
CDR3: CASSELGGREAFF
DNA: TGTGCCAGCAGTGAGTTAGGGGGTCGGGAAGCTTTCTTT